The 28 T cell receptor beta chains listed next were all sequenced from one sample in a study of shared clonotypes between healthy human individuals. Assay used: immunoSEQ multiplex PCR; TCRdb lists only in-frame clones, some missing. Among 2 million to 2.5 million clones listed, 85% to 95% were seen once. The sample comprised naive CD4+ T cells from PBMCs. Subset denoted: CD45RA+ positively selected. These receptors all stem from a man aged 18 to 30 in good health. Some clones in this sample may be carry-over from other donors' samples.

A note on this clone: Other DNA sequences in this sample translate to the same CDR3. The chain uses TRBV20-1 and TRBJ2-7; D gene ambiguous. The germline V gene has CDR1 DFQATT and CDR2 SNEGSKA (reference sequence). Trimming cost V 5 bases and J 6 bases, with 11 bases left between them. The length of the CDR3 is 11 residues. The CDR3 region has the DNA TGCAGTGCTGTGCCCGGGCTCGAGCAGTACTTC. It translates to CSAVPGLEQYF.

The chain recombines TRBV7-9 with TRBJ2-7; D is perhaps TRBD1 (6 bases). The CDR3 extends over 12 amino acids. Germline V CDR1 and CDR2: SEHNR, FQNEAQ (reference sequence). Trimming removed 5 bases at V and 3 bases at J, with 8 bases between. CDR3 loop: CASSRTDYEQYF. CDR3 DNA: TGTGCCAGCAGCCGGACAGACTACGAGCAGTACTTC.

The CDR3 region has the DNA TGTGCCAGCAGTTTACGCCCTAGCGGGAAGAGCACAGATACGCAGTATTTT. It is translated as CASSLRPSGKSTDTQYF. J is TRBJ2-3 and V is TRBV28; TRBD2 agrees at 9 bases. This CDR3 spans 17 amino acids. After removal of 2 bases from V and 0 bases from J, the junction contained 6 bases not matched to a gene. Germline V gene lookup returns CDR1 MDHEN and CDR2 SYDVKM.

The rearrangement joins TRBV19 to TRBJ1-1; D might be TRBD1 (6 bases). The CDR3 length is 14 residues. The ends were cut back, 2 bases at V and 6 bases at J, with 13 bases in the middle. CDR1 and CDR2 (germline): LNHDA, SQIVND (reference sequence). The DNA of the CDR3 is TGTGCCAGTAGTATACAGGGGTTATCCCCTGAAGCTTTCTTT. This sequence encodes CASSIQGLSPEAFF.

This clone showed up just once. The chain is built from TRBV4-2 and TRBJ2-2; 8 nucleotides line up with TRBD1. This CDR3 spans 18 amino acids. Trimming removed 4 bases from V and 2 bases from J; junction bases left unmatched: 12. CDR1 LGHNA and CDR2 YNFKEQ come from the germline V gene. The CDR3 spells CASSPRGSRGQNTGELFF. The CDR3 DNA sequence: TGTGCCAGCAGCCCTAGGGGGAGCAGGGGGCAAAACACCGGGGAGCTGTTTTTT.

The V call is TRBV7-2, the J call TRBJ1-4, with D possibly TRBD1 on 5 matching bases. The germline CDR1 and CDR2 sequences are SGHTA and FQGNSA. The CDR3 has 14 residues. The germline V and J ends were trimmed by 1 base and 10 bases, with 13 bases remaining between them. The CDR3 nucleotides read TGTGCCAGCAGCTTAGGGCAGGTTGGGGGAAAACTGTTTTTT. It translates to CASSLGQVGGKLFF.

Here the CDR3 DNA reads TGTGCCAGCAGCTTAGTTTTCTGGGTACAGGGTGCTCCTAATGAAAAACTGTTTTTT. Translation gives CASSLVFWVQGAPNEKLFF. This chain joins TRBV7-8 and TRBJ1-4; D perhaps matches TRBD1 (6 bases). Trimming stripped 1 base from V and 3 bases from J, with 21 bases between. Germline lookup yields CDR1 SGHVS and CDR2 FQNEAQ. The CDR3 contains 19 residues.

The CDR3 DNA follows: TGCGCCAGCAGCAAGACAGGGGCTGGAAACACCATATATTTT. Its translation is CASSKTGAGNTIYF. The chain employs TRBV5-1 and TRBJ1-3; TRBD1 matches at 8 bases. The CDR3 covers 14 residues. V was pared by 4 bases and J by 2 bases, with 2 bases of the junction left unmatched. Germline V gene sequence: CDR1 SGHRS, CDR2 YFSETQ.

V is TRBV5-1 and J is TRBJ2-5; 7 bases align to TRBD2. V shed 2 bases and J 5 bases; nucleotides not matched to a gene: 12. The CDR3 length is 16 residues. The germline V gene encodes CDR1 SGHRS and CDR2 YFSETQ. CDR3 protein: CASSLVGRENRETQYF. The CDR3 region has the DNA TGCGCCAGCAGCTTAGTCGGGCGGGAGAATCGGGAGACCCAGTACTTC.

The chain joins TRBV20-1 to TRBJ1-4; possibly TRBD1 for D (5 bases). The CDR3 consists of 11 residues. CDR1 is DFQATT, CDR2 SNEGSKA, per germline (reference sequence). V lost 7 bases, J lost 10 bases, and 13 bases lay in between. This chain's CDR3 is CSGSHQGKLFF. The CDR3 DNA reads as TGCAGTGGCTCCCACCAGGGAAAACTGTTTTTT.

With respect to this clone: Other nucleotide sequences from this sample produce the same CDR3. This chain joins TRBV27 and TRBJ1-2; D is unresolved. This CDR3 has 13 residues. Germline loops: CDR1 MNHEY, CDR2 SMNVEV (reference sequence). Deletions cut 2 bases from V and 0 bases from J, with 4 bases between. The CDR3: CASSLRANYGYTF. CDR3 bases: TGTGCCAGCAGTTTAAGGGCTAACTATGGCTACACCTTC.

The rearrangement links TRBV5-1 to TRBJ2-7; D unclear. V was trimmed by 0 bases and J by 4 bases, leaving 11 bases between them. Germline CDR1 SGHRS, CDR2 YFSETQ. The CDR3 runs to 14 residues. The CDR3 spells CASSLVSPPYEQYF. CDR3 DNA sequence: TGCGCCAGCAGCTTGGTGAGCCCCCCATACGAGCAGTACTTC.

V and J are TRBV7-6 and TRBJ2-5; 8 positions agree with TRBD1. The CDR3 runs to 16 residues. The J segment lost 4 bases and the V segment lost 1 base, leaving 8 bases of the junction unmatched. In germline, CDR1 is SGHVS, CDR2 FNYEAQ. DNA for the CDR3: TGTGCCAGCAGCTTAGTGGCGACAGGGGACCGAGAGACCCAGTACTTC. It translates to CASSLVATGDRETQYF.

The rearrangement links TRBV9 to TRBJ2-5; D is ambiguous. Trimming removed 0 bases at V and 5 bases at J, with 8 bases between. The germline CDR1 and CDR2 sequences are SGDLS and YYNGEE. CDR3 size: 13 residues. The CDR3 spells CASSVDSAETQYF. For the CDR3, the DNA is TGTGCCAGCAGCGTAGATTCCGCGGAGACCCAGTACTTC.

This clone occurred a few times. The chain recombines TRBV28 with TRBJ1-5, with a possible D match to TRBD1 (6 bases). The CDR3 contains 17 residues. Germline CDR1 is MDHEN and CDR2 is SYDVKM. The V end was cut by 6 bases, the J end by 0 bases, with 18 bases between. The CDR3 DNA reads TGTGCCAGCAGCCCGACAGGTGCGCAGTATAGCAATCAGCCCCAGCATTTT. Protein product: CASSPTGAQYSNQPQHF.

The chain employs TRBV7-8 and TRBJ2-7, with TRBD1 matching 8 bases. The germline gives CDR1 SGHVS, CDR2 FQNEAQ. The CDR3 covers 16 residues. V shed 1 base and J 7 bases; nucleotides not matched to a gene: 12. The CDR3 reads CASSLVASGGLGEQYF. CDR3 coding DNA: TGTGCCAGCAGCTTAGTGGCGTCAGGGGGCCTAGGGGAGCAGTACTTC.

The CDR3 nucleotides are TGTGCCAGCAAAAAAGGGACACGAGAGACCCAGTACTTC. Translated: CASKKGTRETQYF. The chain couples TRBV28 to TRBJ2-5; TRBD1 might be the D (6 bases). Germline V gene sequence: CDR1 MDHEN, CDR2 SYDVKM. The CDR3 extends over 13 amino acids. Trimming stripped 7 bases from V and 4 bases from J, with 13 bases between.

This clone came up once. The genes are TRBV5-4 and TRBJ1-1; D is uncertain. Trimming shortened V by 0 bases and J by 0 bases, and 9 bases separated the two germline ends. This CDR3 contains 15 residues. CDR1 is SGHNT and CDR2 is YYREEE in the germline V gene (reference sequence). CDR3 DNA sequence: TGTGCCAGCAGCTTGGCTTTACCCATGAACACTGAAGCTTTCTTT. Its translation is CASSLALPMNTEAFF.

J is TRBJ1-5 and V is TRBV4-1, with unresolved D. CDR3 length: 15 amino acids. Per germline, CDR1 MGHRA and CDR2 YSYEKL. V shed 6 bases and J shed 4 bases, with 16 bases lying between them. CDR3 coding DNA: TGCGCCAGCAGTCCAAGCGGGATCGTAAATCAGCCCCAGCATTTT. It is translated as CASSPSGIVNQPQHF.

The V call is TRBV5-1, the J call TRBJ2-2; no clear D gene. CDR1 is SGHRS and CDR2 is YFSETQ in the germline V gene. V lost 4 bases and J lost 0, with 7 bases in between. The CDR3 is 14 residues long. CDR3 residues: CASSDPTNTGELFF. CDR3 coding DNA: TGCGCCAGCAGCGACCCCACGAACACCGGGGAGCTGTTTTTT.

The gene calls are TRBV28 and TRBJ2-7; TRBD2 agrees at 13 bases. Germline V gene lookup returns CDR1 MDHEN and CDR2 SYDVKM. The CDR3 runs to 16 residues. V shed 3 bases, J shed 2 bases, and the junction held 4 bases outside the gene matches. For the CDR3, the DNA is TGTGCCAGCAGTTTCCACGGACTAGCGGGAGCCTACGAGCAGTACTTC. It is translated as CASSFHGLAGAYEQYF.

CDR3 bases: TGTGCCAGCACGTTACTAGCGGAGAGGGGTGAGCAGTTCTTC. It specifies CASTLLAERGEQFF. This chain connects TRBV9 to TRBJ2-1; 8 bases align to TRBD2. The CDR3 is 14 residues long. J was trimmed by 9 bases and V by 6 bases; bases with no gene match: 11. Germline values: CDR1 SGDLS, CDR2 YYNGEE.

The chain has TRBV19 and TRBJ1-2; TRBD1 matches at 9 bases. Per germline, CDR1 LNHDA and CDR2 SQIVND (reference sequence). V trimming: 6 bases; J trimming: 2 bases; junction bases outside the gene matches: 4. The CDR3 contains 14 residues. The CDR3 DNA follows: TGTGCCAGTAGAAGGGGACAGGGCAACTATGGCTACACCTTC. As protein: CASRRGQGNYGYTF.

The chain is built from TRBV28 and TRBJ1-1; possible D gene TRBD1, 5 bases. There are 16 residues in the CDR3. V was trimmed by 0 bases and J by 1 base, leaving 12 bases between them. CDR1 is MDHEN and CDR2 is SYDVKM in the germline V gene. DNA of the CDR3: TGTGCCAGCAGTTTATGGTCCCCTACAGGGAACACTGAAGCTTTCTTT. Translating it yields CASSLWSPTGNTEAFF.

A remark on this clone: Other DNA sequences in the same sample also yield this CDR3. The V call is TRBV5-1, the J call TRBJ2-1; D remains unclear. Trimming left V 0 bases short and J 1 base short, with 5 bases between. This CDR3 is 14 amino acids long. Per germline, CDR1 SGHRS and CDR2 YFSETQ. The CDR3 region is CASSLGGSYNEQFF. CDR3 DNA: TGCGCCAGCAGCTTGGGGGGATCCTACAATGAGCAGTTCTTC.

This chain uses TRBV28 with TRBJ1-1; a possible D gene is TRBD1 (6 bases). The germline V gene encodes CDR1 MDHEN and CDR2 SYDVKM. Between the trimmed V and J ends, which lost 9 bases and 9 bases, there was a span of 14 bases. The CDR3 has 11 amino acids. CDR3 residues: CASNNRAQAFF. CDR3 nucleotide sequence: TGTGCCAGTAATAACAGGGCTCAAGCTTTCTTT. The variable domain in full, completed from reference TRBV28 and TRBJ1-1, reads DVKVTQSSRYLVKRTGEKVFLECVQDMDHENMFWYRQDPGLGLRLIYFSYDVKMKEKGDIPEGYSVSREKKERFSLILESASTNQTSMYLCASNNRAQAFFGQGTRLTVV.

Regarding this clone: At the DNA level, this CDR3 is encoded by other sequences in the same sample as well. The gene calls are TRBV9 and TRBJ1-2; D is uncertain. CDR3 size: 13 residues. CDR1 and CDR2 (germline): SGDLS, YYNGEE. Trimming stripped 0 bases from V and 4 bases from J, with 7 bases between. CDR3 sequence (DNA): TGTGCCAGCAGCGTAGGCGCTGGCTATGGCTACACCTTC. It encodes CASSVGAGYGYTF.

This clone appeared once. The DNA for the CDR3 is TGCGCCAGCAGCCAAGGACAGGTAAATGAAAAACTGTTTTTT. It specifies CASSQGQVNEKLFF. The V gene is TRBV4-1, the J gene TRBJ1-4; D may be TRBD1 (6 bases). V was shortened by 1 base and J by 5 bases, with 8 bases between the two germline ends. The CDR3 has 14 amino acids. Germline V gene data show CDR1 as MGHRA and CDR2 as YSYEKL.